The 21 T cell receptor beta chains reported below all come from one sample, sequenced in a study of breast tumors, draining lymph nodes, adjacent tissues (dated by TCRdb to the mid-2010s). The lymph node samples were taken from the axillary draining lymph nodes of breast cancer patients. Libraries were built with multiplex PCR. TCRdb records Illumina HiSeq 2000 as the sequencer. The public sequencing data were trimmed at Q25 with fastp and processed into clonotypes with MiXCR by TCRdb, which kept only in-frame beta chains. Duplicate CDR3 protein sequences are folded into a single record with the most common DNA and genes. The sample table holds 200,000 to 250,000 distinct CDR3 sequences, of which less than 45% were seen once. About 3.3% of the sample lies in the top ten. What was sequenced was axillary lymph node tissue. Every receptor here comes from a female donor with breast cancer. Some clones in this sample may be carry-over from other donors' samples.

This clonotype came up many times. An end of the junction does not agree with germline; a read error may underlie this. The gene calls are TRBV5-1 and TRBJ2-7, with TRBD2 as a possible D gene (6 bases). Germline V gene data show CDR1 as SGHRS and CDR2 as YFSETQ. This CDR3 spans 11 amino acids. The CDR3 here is CASSGTYEQYF. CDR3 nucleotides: TGTGCCAGCAGTGGGACTTACGAGCAGTACTTC.

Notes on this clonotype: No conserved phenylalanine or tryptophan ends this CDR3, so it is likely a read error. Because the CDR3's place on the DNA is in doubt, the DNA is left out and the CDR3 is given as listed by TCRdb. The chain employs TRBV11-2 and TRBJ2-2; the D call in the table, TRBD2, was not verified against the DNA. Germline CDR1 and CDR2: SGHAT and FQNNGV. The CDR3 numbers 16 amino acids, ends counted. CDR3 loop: CASNFDSGRNTGELDL.

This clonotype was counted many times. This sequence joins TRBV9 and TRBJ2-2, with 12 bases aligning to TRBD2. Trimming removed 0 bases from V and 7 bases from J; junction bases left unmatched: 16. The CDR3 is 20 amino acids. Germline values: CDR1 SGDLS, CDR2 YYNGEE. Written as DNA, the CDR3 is TGTGCCAGCAGCGTAGAGGACTTTGGGGGGACTAGCGGGTATAGCGGGGAGCTGTTTTTT. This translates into CASSVEDFGGTSGYSGELFF.

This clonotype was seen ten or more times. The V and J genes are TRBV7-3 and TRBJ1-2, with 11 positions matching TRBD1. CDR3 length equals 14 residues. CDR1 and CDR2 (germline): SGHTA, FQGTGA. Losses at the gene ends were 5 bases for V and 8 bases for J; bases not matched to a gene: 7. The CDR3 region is CASSPGQGAEGYTF. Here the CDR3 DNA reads TGTGCCAGCAGCCCTGGACAGGGGGCTGAAGGCTACACCTTC. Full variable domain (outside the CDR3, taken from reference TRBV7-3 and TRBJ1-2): GAGVSQTPSNKVTEKGKYVELRCDPISGHTALYWYRQSLGQGPEFLIYFQGTGAADDSGLPNDRFFAVRPEGSVSTLKIQRTERGDSAVYLCASSPGQGAEGYTFGSGTRLTVV.

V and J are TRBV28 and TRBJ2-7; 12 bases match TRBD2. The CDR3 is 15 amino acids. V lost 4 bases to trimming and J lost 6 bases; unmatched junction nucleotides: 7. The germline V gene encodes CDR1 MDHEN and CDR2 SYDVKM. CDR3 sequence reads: CASSSPGLAGTEQYF. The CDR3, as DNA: TGTGCCAGCAGTTCCCCCGGACTAGCGGGAACCGAGCAGTACTTC.

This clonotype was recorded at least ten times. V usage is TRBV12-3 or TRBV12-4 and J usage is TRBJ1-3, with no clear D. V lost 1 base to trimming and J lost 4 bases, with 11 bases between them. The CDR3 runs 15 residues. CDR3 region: CASSLGRLLGNTIYF. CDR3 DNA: TGTGCCAGCAGTTTAGGTCGCCTCCTCGGAAACACCATATATTTT.

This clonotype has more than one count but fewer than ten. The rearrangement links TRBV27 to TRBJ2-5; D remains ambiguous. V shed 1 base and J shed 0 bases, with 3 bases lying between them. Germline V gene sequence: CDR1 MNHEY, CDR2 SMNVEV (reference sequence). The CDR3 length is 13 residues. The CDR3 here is CASSLWDQETQYF. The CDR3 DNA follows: TGTGCCAGCAGTTTATGGGACCAAGAGACCCAGTACTTC.

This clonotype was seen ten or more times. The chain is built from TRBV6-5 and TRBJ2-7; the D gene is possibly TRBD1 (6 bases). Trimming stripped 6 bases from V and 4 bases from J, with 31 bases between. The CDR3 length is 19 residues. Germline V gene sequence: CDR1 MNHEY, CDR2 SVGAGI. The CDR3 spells CASRRGSTGSARWGYEQYF. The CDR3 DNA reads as TGTGCCAGCAGGAGAGGGTCAACAGGGTCGGCGCGGTGGGGATACGAGCAGTACTTC.

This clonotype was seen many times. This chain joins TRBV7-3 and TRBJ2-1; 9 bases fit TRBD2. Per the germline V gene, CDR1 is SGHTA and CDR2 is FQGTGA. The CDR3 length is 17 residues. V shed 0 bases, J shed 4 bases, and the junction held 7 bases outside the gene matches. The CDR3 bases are TGTGCCAGCAGCTTAACGGGGGCTAGCGGGGAATACAATGAGCAGTTCTTC. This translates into CASSLTGASGEYNEQFF.

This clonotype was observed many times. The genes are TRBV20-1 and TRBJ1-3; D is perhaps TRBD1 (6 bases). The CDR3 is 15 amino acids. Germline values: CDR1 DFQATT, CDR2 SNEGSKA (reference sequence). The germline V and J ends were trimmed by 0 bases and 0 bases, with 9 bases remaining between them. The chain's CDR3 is CSAREGGNSGNTIYF. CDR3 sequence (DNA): TGCAGTGCTAGAGAAGGGGGGAACTCTGGAAACACCATATATTTT.

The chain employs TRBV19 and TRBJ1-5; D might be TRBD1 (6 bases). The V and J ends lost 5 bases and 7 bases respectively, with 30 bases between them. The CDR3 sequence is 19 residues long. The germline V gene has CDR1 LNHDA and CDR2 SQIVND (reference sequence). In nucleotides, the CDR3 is TGTGCCAGTAGTCTCCAGACGTACGCGGGAGGGGGACCTGGACAGCCCCAGCATTTT. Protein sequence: CASSLQTYAGGGPGQPQHF.

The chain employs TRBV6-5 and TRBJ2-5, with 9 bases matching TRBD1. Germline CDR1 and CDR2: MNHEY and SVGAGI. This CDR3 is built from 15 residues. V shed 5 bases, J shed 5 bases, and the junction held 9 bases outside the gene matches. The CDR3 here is CASSPRTGDFETQYF. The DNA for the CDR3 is TGTGCCAGCAGTCCCCGGACAGGGGACTTCGAGACCCAGTACTTC.

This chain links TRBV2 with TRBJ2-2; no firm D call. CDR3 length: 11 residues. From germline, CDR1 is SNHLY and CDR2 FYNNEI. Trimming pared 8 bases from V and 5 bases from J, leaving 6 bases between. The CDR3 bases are TGTGCCAGCCTTCGTACCGGGGAGCTGTTTTTT. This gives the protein CASLRTGELFF.

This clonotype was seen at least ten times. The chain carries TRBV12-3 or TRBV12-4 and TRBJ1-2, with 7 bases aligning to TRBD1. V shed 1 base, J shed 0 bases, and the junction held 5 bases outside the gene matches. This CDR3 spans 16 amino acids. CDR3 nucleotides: TGTGCCAGCAGTTTAGGGACAGGTTTAGCTAACTATGGCTACACCTTC. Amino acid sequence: CASSLGTGLANYGYTF.

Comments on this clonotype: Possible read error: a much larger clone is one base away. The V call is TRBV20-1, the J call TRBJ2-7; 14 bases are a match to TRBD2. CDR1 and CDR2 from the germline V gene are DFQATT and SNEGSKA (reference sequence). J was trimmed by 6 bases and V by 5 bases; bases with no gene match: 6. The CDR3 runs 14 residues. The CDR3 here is CSAGTSGRLSEQYF. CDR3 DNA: TGCAGTGCTGGGACTAGCGGGAGACTTTCCGAGCAGTACTTC.

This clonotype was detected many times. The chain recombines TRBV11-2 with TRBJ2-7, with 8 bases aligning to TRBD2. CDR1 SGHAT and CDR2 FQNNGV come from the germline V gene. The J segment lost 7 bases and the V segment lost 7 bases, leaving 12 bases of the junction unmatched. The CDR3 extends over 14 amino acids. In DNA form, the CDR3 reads TGTGCCAGCACCCAGGGGAGCGGGGGTTCTGAGCAGTACTTC. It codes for CASTQGSGGSEQYF.

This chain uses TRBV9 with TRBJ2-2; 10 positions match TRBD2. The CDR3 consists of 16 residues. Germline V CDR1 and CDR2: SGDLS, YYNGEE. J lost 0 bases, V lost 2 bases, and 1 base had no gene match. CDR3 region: CASSVTSGSNTGELFF. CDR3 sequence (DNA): TGTGCCAGCAGCGTGACTAGCGGGTCGAACACCGGGGAGCTGTTTTTT.

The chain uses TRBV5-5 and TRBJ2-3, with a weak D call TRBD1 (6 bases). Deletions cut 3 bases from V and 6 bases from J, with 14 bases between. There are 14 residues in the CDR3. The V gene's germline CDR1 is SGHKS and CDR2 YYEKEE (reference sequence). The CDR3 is CASSWDTAGDTQYF. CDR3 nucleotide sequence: TGTGCCAGCAGCTGGGACACAGCAGGCGATACGCAGTATTTT. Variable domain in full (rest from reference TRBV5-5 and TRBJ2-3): DAGVTQSPTHLIKTRGQQVTLRCSPISGHKSVSWYQQVLGQGPQFIFQYYEKEERGRGNFPDRFSARQFPNYSSELNVNALLLGDSALYLCASSWDTAGDTQYFGPGTRLTVL.

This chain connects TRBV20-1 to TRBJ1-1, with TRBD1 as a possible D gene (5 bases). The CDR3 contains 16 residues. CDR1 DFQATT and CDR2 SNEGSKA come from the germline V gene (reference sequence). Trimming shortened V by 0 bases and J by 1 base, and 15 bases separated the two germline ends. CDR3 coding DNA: TGCAGTGCTAGAGATAATCGGAGGGGTGAGAACACTGAAGCTTTCTTT. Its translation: CSARDNRRGENTEAFF.

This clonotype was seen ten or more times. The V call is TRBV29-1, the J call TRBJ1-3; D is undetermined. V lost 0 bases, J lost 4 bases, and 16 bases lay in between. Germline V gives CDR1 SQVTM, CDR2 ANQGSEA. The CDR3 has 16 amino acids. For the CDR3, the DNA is TGCAGCGTTGAAGAAGAAGCTGTGAGTGTAGGAAACACCATATATTTT. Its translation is CSVEEEAVSVGNTIYF.

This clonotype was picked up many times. DNA of the CDR3: TGTGCCAGCAGCCTCAATAACGAGCAGTACTTC. As protein: CASSLNNEQYF. This rearrangement joins TRBV5-5 to TRBJ2-7; D remains unclear. This CDR3 contains 11 residues. Trimming took 4 bases from V and 5 from J, leaving 7 bases between them. In germline, CDR1 is SGHKS, CDR2 YYEKEE (reference sequence).